This TCR beta chain was identified in a study of blood T cell repertoires in COVID-19. Background on the study: Samples of COVID-19 (acute and convalescent) were obtained from the United States, Italy and Spain. The analysed material was cDNA or gDNA that came from T cells, B-cell-depleted T cells, or PBMCs.

Generated by immunoSEQ multiplex PCR, the TCRdb table keeps only in-frame clones and is missing some. The data contain about 50,000 clones, 83% of them seen just once; the ten biggest clones take up 16%. Sequenced material: peripheral blood. This clonotype originated in a man in his forties with acute or convalescent COVID-19.

The CDR3 spells CASSQGLAGAARETQYF. The CDR3 nucleotides read TGTGCCAGCAGTCAAGGACTAGCGGGAGCCGCCCGGGAGACCCAGTACTTC. This chain uses TRBV6-2 or TRBV6-3 with TRBJ2-5, with 13 nucleotides matching TRBD2. This CDR3 has 17 residues. Germline V gene sequence: CDR1 MNHEY, CDR2 SVGEGT. J gave up 5 bases and V 5 bases, and 11 bases lay outside the gene matches.